The 20 T cell receptor beta chains in this list originate from one sample, sequenced in a study of T-cell memory formation after mild COVID-19. TCRdb re-analysed the 5' RACE reads in MiXCR, keeping a single row per CDR3 protein. The sample lists 400,000 or so distinct CDR3 sequences, roughly 20% occurring once. The material sequenced was PBMCs or a T cell subset sorted from them (not recorded which). Receptor source: an adult woman who had mild COVID-19 (a few samples of this study predate the infection). Cell type and time point are not known.

The chain carries TRBV6-2 or TRBV6-3 and TRBJ2-1; 8 positions agree with TRBD2. Germline V CDR1 and CDR2: MNHEY, SVGEGT. V shed 7 bases, J shed 10 bases, and the junction held 3 bases outside the gene matches. The CDR3 is 11 amino acids. The CDR3 DNA reads TGTGCCAGCACACTAGCGGAAGAGCAGTTCTTC. This gives the protein CASTLAEEQFF.

The chain employs TRBV15 and TRBJ1-2, with D perhaps TRBD1 (6 bases). Germline V gives CDR1 LNHNV, CDR2 YYDKDF (reference sequence). The V end was cut by 4 bases, the J end by 4 bases, with 16 bases between. CDR3 length equals 15 residues. The CDR3 region has the DNA TGTGCCACCAGCACCGACCGGGGAGGGGGCTATGGCTACACCTTC. It specifies CATSTDRGGGYGYTF.

This clonotype was seen more than once but under ten times. The rearrangement uses TRBV20-1 and TRBJ2-3; D remains ambiguous. V shed 3 bases and J shed 3 bases, with 10 bases lying between them. Per the germline V gene, CDR1 is DFQATT and CDR2 is SNEGSKA (reference sequence). This CDR3 has 13 residues. CDR3 amino acids: CSASVPQTDTQYF. The CDR3 DNA reads TGCAGTGCTAGTGTGCCTCAGACAGATACGCAGTATTTT.

In this sample, this clonotype turned up once. V and J are TRBV7-9 and TRBJ2-5; D uncertain. CDR3 size: 14 residues. The germline CDR1 and CDR2 sequences are SEHNR and FQNEAQ (reference sequence). Trimming stripped 0 bases from V and 5 bases from J, with 10 bases between. The CDR3 DNA sequence: TGTGCCAGCAGCTTAGCTTCTCGGGTTGAGACCCAGTACTTC. Its translation is CASSLASRVETQYF.

The rearrangement links TRBV29-1 to TRBJ2-7; 8 bases match TRBD2. Germline lookup yields CDR1 SQVTM and CDR2 ANQGSEA. CDR3 length equals 14 residues. The junction had 12 bases not matched to a gene; V was cut back by 5 bases and J by 6 bases. The CDR3 bases are TGCAGCGTTAGCGACACCGGACTAGCCGTCGAGCAGTACTTC. As protein: CSVSDTGLAVEQYF.

In its sample, this clonotype was seen a few times. The V and J genes are TRBV25-1 and TRBJ2-6; D uncertain. V shed 3 bases and J shed 2 bases, with 8 bases lying between them. This CDR3 region has 15 residues. In germline, CDR1 is MGHDK, CDR2 SYGVNS. CDR3 loop: CASSESGTGANVLTF. DNA of the CDR3: TGTGCCAGCAGTGAGTCGGGCACTGGGGCCAACGTCCTGACTTTC.

This clonotype was found a few times. The chain uses TRBV6-2 or TRBV6-3 and TRBJ2-3; D might be TRBD2 (7 bases). This CDR3 has 15 residues. Trimming stripped 7 bases from V and 1 base from J, with 15 bases between. CDR1 and CDR2 (germline): MNHEY, SVGEGT. CDR3 amino acids: CASKEDGGRTDTQYF. CDR3 sequence (DNA): TGTGCCAGCAAGGAGGACGGGGGGCGCACAGATACGCAGTATTTT.

CDR3 loop: CASSQGAFHSPLHF. CDR3 sequence (DNA): TGTGCCAGTAGTCAGGGGGCATTTCATTCACCCCTCCACTTT. The chain uses TRBV9 and TRBJ1-6; 8 nucleotides match TRBD1. Germline lookup yields CDR1 SGDLS and CDR2 YYNGEE. The CDR3 covers 14 residues. With V trimmed by 8 bases and J by 8 bases, 9 bases remained unmatched.

This clonotype was recorded a few times. The chain employs TRBV20-1 and TRBJ1-1, with D perhaps matching TRBD1 (5 bases). Germline V gene lookup returns CDR1 DFQATT and CDR2 SNEGSKA (reference sequence). CDR3 length: 14 residues. V lost 6 bases and J lost 0, with 14 bases in between. This CDR3 reads CSAGVTALNTEAFF. In nucleotides, the CDR3 is TGCAGTGCCGGAGTGACAGCTTTGAACACTGAAGCTTTCTTT.

The table lists this clonotype with a few counts. The chain couples TRBV30 to TRBJ1-5; 7 bases map to TRBD1. CDR3 length: 13 residues. V was clipped by 4 bases and J by 6 bases; unmatched bases: 6. Germline assignment: CDR1 GTSNPN and CDR2 SVGIG (reference sequence). The CDR3 nucleotides read TGTGCCTGGACTACAGGGGCCGGTCAGCCCCAGCATTTT. This encodes CAWTTGAGQPQHF.

The chain combines TRBV2 with TRBJ2-1; TRBD2 matches at 8 bases. V shed 3 bases, J shed 7 bases, and the junction held 5 bases outside the gene matches. The germline V gene encodes CDR1 SNHLY and CDR2 FYNNEI. This CDR3 spans 14 amino acids. CDR3 sequence reads: CASSERLAMNEQFF. CDR3 coding DNA: TGTGCCAGCAGTGAGCGACTAGCGATGAATGAGCAGTTCTTC.

In DNA, the CDR3 is TGTGCCACCAGCAGAGATCCAGCGGGGGGCACAGATACGCAGTATTTT. This sequence encodes CATSRDPAGGTDTQYF. The chain has TRBV15 and TRBJ2-3; 8 bases are shared with TRBD2. The length of the CDR3 is 16 residues. CDR1 and CDR2 from the germline V gene are LNHNV and YYDKDF (reference sequence). With 0 bases clipped from V and 1 base from J, the junction kept 3 bases outside the gene matches.

Ten or more counts support this clonotype. This CDR3 is CASSRSGGSYNEQFF. The CDR3 region has the DNA TGTGCCAGCAGCCGCAGCGGGGGATCCTACAATGAGCAGTTCTTC. The chain is built from TRBV7-9 and TRBJ2-1; 8 bases agree with TRBD2. The CDR3 consists of 15 residues. CDR1 and CDR2 (germline): SEHNR, FQNEAQ (reference sequence). V was pared by 5 bases and J by 1 base, with 4 bases of the junction left unmatched. Together with reference TRBV7-9 and TRBJ2-1, the CDR3 gives the full variable domain: DTGVSQNPRHKITKRGQNVTFRCDPISEHNRLYWYRQTLGQGPEFLTYFQNEAQLEKSRLLSDRFSAERPKGSFSTLEIQRTEQGDSAMYLCASSRSGGSYNEQFFGPGTRLTVL.

This clonotype has more than one count but fewer than ten. The chain is built from TRBV25-1 and TRBJ2-3, with D hard to call. The CDR3 has 16 residues. Germline CDR1 MGHDK, CDR2 SYGVNS. With 3 bases removed from V and 6 bases from J, the gap between germline ends came to 19 bases. In DNA form, the CDR3 reads TGTGCCAGCAGTGAGTTACTCGTCGTAACGTGGGATACGCAGTATTTT. Encoded protein: CASSELLVVTWDTQYF.

This chain connects TRBV19 to TRBJ2-2; the match to TRBD1 covers 8 bases. With V trimmed by 8 bases and J by 4 bases, 6 bases remained unmatched. CDR1 is LNHDA and CDR2 is SQIVND in the germline V gene (reference sequence). The CDR3 runs 14 residues. CDR3 nucleotides: TGTGCCAGTTCCGGGACAGGCGGCACCGGGGAGCTGTTTTTT. Amino acid sequence: CASSGTGGTGELFF.

This clonotype came up a few times. The CDR3 reads CASSSQGSTQYF. The CDR3 coding sequence is TGTGCCAGCAGTTCCCAGGGTTCTACCCAGTACTTC. The chain combines TRBV12-3 or TRBV12-4 with TRBJ2-5, with D tentatively TRBD1 (5 bases). The CDR3 covers 12 residues. V dropped 4 bases and J dropped 8 bases, with 11 bases sitting between them.

This clonotype was seen a handful of times. The V and J genes are TRBV12-3 or TRBV12-4 and TRBJ2-5; no clear D. There are 13 residues in the CDR3. V gave up 6 bases and J gave up 2 bases, with 10 bases separating them. The CDR3 nucleotides are TGTGCCAGCAGCCCGCGGCCACAAGAGACCCAGTACTTC. Its protein is CASSPRPQETQYF.

This clonotype was counted a few times. The rearrangement joins TRBV5-1 to TRBJ2-3; 7 bases fit TRBD1. The CDR3 has 14 amino acids. Germline V CDR1 and CDR2: SGHRS, YFSETQ. V dropped 4 bases and J dropped 4; count of bases not matched to a gene: 6. Here the CDR3 reads CASSRGDRADTQYF. The DNA for the CDR3 is TGCGCCAGCAGCCGGGGCGACAGGGCAGATACGCAGTATTTT.

The genes are TRBV12-3 or TRBV12-4 and TRBJ2-2; 11 nucleotides agree with TRBD1. The CDR3 runs to 15 residues. V shed 11 bases, J shed 5 bases, and the junction held 10 bases outside the gene matches. This CDR3 reads CALKDRGRGTGELFF. The CDR3 DNA follows: TGTGCCCTAAAGGACAGGGGGCGAGGAACCGGGGAGCTGTTTTTT.

The gene calls are TRBV12-3 or TRBV12-4 and TRBJ2-7; 12 positions match TRBD2. V gave up 0 bases and J gave up 3 bases; unmatched junction bases: 9. The CDR3 consists of 18 residues. CDR3: CASSLAAGLAGTLYEQYF. The CDR3, as DNA: TGTGCCAGCAGTTTAGCTGCAGGACTAGCGGGAACCCTCTACGAGCAGTACTTC.